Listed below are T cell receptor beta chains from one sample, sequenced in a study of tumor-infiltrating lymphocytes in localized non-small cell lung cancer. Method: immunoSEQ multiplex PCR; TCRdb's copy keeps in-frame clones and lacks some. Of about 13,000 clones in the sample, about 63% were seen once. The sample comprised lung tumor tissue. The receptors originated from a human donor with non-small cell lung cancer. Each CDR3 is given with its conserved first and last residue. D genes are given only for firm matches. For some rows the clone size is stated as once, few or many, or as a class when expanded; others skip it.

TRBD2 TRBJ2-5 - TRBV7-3 TGTGCCAGCAGCTTCGGGGGGGCTGGCGAGACCCAGTACTTC CASSFGGAGETQYF
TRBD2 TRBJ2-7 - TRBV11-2 TGTGCCAGCAGCTTAAGCCCTTTAGTAGCGGGATCCTACGAGCAGTACTTC CASSLSPLVAGSYEQYF
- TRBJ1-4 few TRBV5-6 TGTGCCAGCAGCTTGATTGGGGGCAATGAAAAACTGTTTTTT CASSLIGGNEKLFF
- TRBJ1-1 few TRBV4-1 TGCGCCAGCAGCCAAGATTGGGGGCAGGGGCAAGGGACTGAAGCTTTCTTT CASSQDWGQGQGTEAFF
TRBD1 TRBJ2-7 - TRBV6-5 TGTGCCAGCAGTCTACGGGACAGCTCCTACGAGCAGTACTTC CASSLRDSSYEQYF
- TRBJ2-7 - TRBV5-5 TGTGCCAGCAATACACAGGGTGGCGATTACGAGCAGTACTTC CASNTQGGDYEQYF
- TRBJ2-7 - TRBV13 TGTGCCAGCAGCTTAGGAAGGTCCACAGCGGGCCCCTACGAGCAGTACTTC CASSLGRSTAGPYEQYF
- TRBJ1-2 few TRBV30 TGTGCCTGGACAAAGGGTTGGGCACACGATAACTATGGCTACACCTTC CAWTKGWAHDNYGYTF
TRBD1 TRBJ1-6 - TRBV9 TGTGCCAGCAGCGACCGGACAGGGAAAATTAATTCACCCCTCCACTTT CASSDRTGKINSPLHF
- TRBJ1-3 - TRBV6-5 TGTGCCAGCAGACAGGAGGGTGGGGGAAACACCATATATTTT CASRQEGGGNTIYF
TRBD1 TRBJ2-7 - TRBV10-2 TGCGCCAGCAGCCTCGGGACAGGGGAATACGAGCAGTACTTC CASSLGTGEYEQYF
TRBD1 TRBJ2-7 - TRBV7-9 TGTGCCAGCAGCTTAGCGGCCGGGACAGGGTTTTACGAGCAGTACTTC CASSLAAGTGFYEQYF
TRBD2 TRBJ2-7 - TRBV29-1 TGCAGCGTGTCTGGGAGGGGCGACGAGCAGTACTTC CSVSGRGDEQYF
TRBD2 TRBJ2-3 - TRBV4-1 TGCGCCAGCAGCCGGACTAGCGGGAGTGGGGATACGCAGTATTTT CASSRTSGSGDTQYF
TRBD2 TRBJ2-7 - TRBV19 TGTGCCAGTAGTGCGGGGACTGCCGGGGGGGACGAGCAGTACTTC CASSAGTAGGDEQYF
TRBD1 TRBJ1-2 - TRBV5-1 TGCGCCAGCAGCGGGACAGGGATATATGGCTACACCTTC CASSGTGIYGYTF
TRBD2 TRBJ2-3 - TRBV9 TGTGCCAGCAAGGGTAGCGGGATCACAGATACGCAGTATTTT CASKGSGITDTQYF
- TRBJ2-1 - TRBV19 TGTGCCAGTAGTATCGCCCCAGGGACGGGGTATGAGCAGTTCTTC CASSIAPGTGYEQFF
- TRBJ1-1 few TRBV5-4 TGTGCCAGCAGCTTTAGCCGCTATATGGGCACTGAAGCTTTCTTT CASSFSRYMGTEAFF
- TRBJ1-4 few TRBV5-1 TGCGCCAGCAGTCCAGGGGTTGCGGGTGAAAAACTGTTTTTT CASSPGVAGEKLFF
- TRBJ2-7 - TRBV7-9 TGTGCCAGCAGCTCCGGGGGAGCCTACGAGCAGTACTTC CASSSGGAYEQYF
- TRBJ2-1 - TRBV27 TGTGCCAGCACCTTTGGGACCTCCTACAATGAGCAGTTCTTC CASTFGTSYNEQFF
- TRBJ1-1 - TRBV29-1 TGCAGCGTTGACGGCCCGAGGGGAGCTTTCTTT CSVDGPRGAFF
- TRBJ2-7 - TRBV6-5 TGTGCCAGCAGTTACTCGATGCCAGGGGATCCCTACGAGCAGTACTTC CASSYSMPGDPYEQYF
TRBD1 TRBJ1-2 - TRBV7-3 TGTGCCAGCAGCGGCGGACAGGTCGAGGATGGCTACACCTTC CASSGGQVEDGYTF
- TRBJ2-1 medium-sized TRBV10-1 TGCGCCAGCAGTGGGTCGGGAGTAAGCAATGAGCAGTTCTTC CASSGSGVSNEQFF
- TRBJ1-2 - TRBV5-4 TGTGCCAGCAGCTCGGGGAGCGGGTTGGTTGGCTACACCTTC CASSSGSGLVGYTF
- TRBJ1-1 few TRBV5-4 TGTGCCAGCAGCTTGGGAGGGGGGAGCACTGAAGCTTTCTTT CASSLGGGSTEAFF
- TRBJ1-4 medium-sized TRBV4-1 TGCGCCAGCAGCCATGTTCTTGCTCCAGCTAATGAAAAACTGTTTTTT CASSHVLAPANEKLFF
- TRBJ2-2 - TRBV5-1 TGCGCCAGCAGCTTGTGGGGGAATACGAACACCGGGGAGCTGTTTTTT CASSLWGNTNTGELFF
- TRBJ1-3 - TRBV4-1 TGCGCCAGCAGCCAGCCAGGGGCAGCCTCTGGAAACACCATATATTTT CASSQPGAASGNTIYF
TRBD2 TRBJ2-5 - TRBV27 TGTGCCAGCAGCCGACTAGCGCCCGGGACCCTGGAGACCCAGTACTTC CASSRLAPGTLETQYF
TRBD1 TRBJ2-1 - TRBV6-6 TGTGCCGCTTCGACAGGGTTCTACAATGAGCAGTTCTTC CAASTGFYNEQFF
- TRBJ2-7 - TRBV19 TGTGCCAGTAGTCCCCGGGGGCTCGAGCAGTACTTC CASSPRGLEQYF
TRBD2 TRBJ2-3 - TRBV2 TGTGCCAGCAGCTCAGGACTAGCGGGAAGCACAGATACGCAGTATTTT CASSSGLAGSTDTQYF
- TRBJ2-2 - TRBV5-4 TGTGCCAGCAGCTTGGGGCAGGGACACACCGGGGAGCTGTTTTTT CASSLGQGHTGELFF
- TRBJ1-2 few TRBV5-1 TGCGCCAGCAAACCCGGGGGCGGGAGGAACTATGGCTACACCTTC CASKPGGGRNYGYTF
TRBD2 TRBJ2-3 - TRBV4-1 TGCGCCAGCAGCCAGGTCCCGGGACTAGCGGCCAGCACAGATACGCAGTATTTT CASSQVPGLAASTDTQYF
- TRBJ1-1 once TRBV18 TGTGCCAGCTCACCAGATGGAAACCCATCCACTGAAGCTTTCTTT CASSPDGNPSTEAFF
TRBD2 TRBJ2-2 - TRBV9 TGTGCCAGCAGCGTAGCACTAGCGGGAGAGGGCGGGGAGCTGTTTTTT CASSVALAGEGGELFF
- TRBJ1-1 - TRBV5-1 TGCGCCAGCAGTTCAGGGGCGCTGAACACTGAAGCTTTCTTT CASSSGALNTEAFF
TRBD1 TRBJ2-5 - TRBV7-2 TGTGCCAGCAGCTTCGACAGGGGAGTGGGGGAGACCCAGTACTTC CASSFDRGVGETQYF
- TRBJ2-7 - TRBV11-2 TGTGCCAGCAGCTTATTCCGCGGGGTTGGCTACGAGCAGTACTTC CASSLFRGVGYEQYF
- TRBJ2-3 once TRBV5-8 TGTGCCAGCAGCTGGTCTAGCACAGATACGCAGTATTTT CASSWSSTDTQYF
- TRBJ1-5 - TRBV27 TGTGCCAGCAGTTCCAGAGGTCGGGGTTATAGCAATCAGCCCCAGCATTTT CASSSRGRGYSNQPQHF
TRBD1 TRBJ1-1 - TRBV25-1 TGTGCCAGCAGTGACAGGGGGGACACTGAAGCTTTCTTT CASSDRGDTEAFF
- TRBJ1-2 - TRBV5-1 TGCGCCAGCAGTATAGGGGCAGGGACCTATGGCTACACCTTC CASSIGAGTYGYTF
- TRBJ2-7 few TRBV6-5 TGTGCCAGCAGTTACCCCAGGGACCTCGTTTACGAGCAGTACTTC CASSYPRDLVYEQYF